The 12 T cell receptor beta chains reported below all come from one sample, sequenced in a study of blood T cell repertoires in COVID-19. The assay was immunoSEQ multiplex PCR, and TCRdb's table has in-frame clones only and misses some. The sample records about 300,000 clones, 80% to 90% being singletons. The sequenced sample consisted of PBMCs or T cells enriched from blood (not recorded which). These TCRs come from a man between 25 and 39 years old who had recovered from COVID-19.

The chain has TRBV3-1 (or the pseudogene TRBV3-2) and TRBJ2-5; D is uncertain. Germline V CDR1 and CDR2: LGHDT, YNNKEL (reference sequence). CDR3 length: 15 residues. Trimming took 4 bases from V and 6 from J, leaving 18 bases between them. CDR3 DNA: TGTGCCAGCAGCCCTCCGACCCAACTAAGCCAGACCCAGTACTTC. Translated: CASSPPTQLSQTQYF.

The CDR3 DNA sequence: TGTGCCAGCAGCCAGACAGGGGATTCCTACAATGAGCAGTTCTTC. It encodes CASSQTGDSYNEQFF. This chain links TRBV28 with TRBJ2-1; 8 nucleotides match TRBD1. The CDR3 contains 15 residues. CDR1 MDHEN and CDR2 SYDVKM come from the germline V gene. The V segment lost 6 bases and the J segment 1 base; nucleotides outside the gene matches: 5.

The rearrangement uses TRBV24-1 and TRBJ2-5; perhaps TRBD1 as D (6 bases). V was pared by 4 bases and J by 4 bases, with 15 bases between. The germline V gene encodes CDR1 KGHDR and CDR2 SFDVKD. The CDR3 is 15 residues long. The DNA for the CDR3 is TGTGCCACCAGTGAGCTCAGGGGCGACACAGAGACCCAGTACTTC. Amino acids: CATSELRGDTETQYF.

The chain links TRBV19 to TRBJ1-5, with 7 bases that match TRBD1. The CDR3 length is 15 residues. Germline V gene data show CDR1 as LNHDA and CDR2 as SQIVND (reference sequence). The ends lost 0 bases at V and 5 bases at J; junction bases unmatched: 4. The CDR3 reads CASSIEQGFYQPQHF. The CDR3 DNA is TGTGCCAGTAGTATAGAACAGGGGTTTTATCAGCCCCAGCATTTT.

The CDR3 nucleotides are TGCGCCAGCAGCTTGCTTCTGGCGGGCAACACCGGGGAGCTGTTTTTT. Translation gives CASSLLLAGNTGELFF. The chain uses TRBV5-1 and TRBJ2-2, with a possible D match to TRBD2 (5 bases). Germline-derived CDR1 and CDR2 are SGHRS and YFSETQ. V was pared by 1 base and J by 2 bases, with 12 bases between. The CDR3 contains 16 residues.

The CDR3 DNA sequence: TGTGCCAGCAGTTACGAGGGCCTCCGGGCCGGGGAGCTGTTTTTT. Translating gives CASSYEGLRAGELFF. This chain uses TRBV6-5 with TRBJ2-2; the D gene is possibly TRBD2 (5 bases). CDR3 size: 15 residues. In germline, CDR1 is MNHEY, CDR2 SVGAGI. Trimming took 2 bases from V and 6 from J, leaving 13 bases between them.

The CDR3 sequence: CASSNQGRNQPQHF. The CDR3 DNA reads as TGTGCCAGTAGTAATCAGGGAAGGAATCAGCCCCAGCATTTT. V gene TRBV19 combines with J gene TRBJ1-5; D may be TRBD1 (5 bases). The V and J ends lost 4 bases and 4 bases respectively, with 11 bases between them. This CDR3 has 14 amino acids. Germline CDR1 LNHDA, CDR2 SQIVND (reference sequence).

The rearrangement uses TRBV4-1 and TRBJ2-3; 7 positions agree with TRBD2. With 4 bases clipped from V and 4 bases from J, the junction kept 14 bases outside the gene matches. From germline, CDR1 is MGHRA and CDR2 YSYEKL. The CDR3 contains 17 residues. CDR3 DNA sequence: TGCGCCAGCAGCCCCGGACCGGCTGCGGGAGCTTCAGATACGCAGTATTTT. This translates into CASSPGPAAGASDTQYF.

This chain links TRBV10-3 with TRBJ2-3, with a tentative D call TRBD2 (5 bases). The CDR3 contains 15 residues. Germline V gene sequence: CDR1 ENHRY, CDR2 SYGVKD. Trimming removed 6 bases at V and 2 bases at J, with 15 bases between. The CDR3 loop is CAISRTGEHTDTQYF. CDR3 in DNA: TGTGCCATCAGCCGGACTGGAGAACACACAGATACGCAGTATTTT.

This clone occurred once. The chain joins TRBV5-1 to TRBJ2-5, with TRBD2 as a possible D gene (6 bases). This CDR3 region has 15 residues. Germline loops: CDR1 SGHRS, CDR2 YFSETQ. With 0 bases removed from V and 7 bases from J, the gap between germline ends came to 16 bases. The DNA for the CDR3 is TGCGCCAGCAGCTTGGCGGGAGCTCCTGGCGGGACCCAGTACTTC. This encodes CASSLAGAPGGTQYF.

This clone turned up a few times. The J gene is TRBJ1-2, the V gene TRBV5-1, with D maybe TRBD1 (6 bases). The CDR3 is 12 residues long. Trimming removed 4 bases from V and 5 bases from J, with 9 bases in between. Germline V lookup: CDR1 SGHRS, CDR2 YFSETQ. CDR3 region: CASSPDRYGYTF. The CDR3 DNA reads as TGCGCCAGCAGCCCGGACAGATATGGCTACACCTTC.

The sample holds one count of this clone. CDR3 region: CASSFWAGGADEQYF. CDR3 nucleotide sequence: TGTGCCAGCAGTTTTTGGGCGGGGGGCGCGGACGAGCAGTACTTC. The chain has TRBV28 and TRBJ2-7, with 8 bases that match TRBD2. V lost 3 bases, J lost 5 bases, and 9 bases stayed unmatched. The germline gives CDR1 MDHEN, CDR2 SYDVKM. This CDR3 has 15 residues.